The rows below give T cell receptor beta chains drawn from one sample of a study of identical twins. Via MiXCR, TCRdb re-called the 5' RACE reads, giving one row per CDR3 protein. The sample shows 690,000 or so distinct CDR3 sequences, more than 6.5% of them seen only once. This sample was also put to use in a study of yellow fever vaccine responses in identical twins.

Material: PBMCs. The origin of the receptors is a woman between 18 and 29 years old in good health. The CDR3 runs from the conserved cysteine through the conserved F or W. The order of the fields is D gene, J gene, clone size, V gene, CDR3 DNA, CDR3 protein. A D gene is named only where the DNA matches it firmly. Not every row has a clone size; where given, it reads once, few, many or a size class.

TRBD1	TRBJ2-3	many	TRBV5-1	TGCGCCAGCAGAAAATTACAGGGGGCTAGCACAGATACGCAGTATTTT	CASRKLQGASTDTQYF
.	TRBJ2-3	.	TRBV2	TGTGCCAGCAGGACCGGGACTCTAGATTACACAGATACGCAGTATTTT	CASRTGTLDYTDTQYF
.	TRBJ2-7	.	TRBV5-1	TGCGCCAGAAGCACTACGACAGGGGAGGGCGAGCAGTACTTC	CARSTTTGEGEQYF
.	TRBJ2-7	few	TRBV28	TGTGCCAGCAGTTTACCCAGGTTACTCTACGAGCAGTACTTC	CASSLPRLLYEQYF
.	TRBJ2-5	few	TRBV24-1	TGTGCCACCAGTGTGGTAAGGGGTCATCAAGAGACCCAGTACTTC	CATSVVRGHQETQYF
TRBD2	TRBJ2-1	few	TRBV6-6	TGTGCCAGCAGTCAGGGACTAGCAGAGCAGTTCTTC	CASSQGLAEQFF
.	TRBJ2-1	many	TRBV20-1	TGCAGTGCTAGACAGACCTCTTGGCGCTCCTACAATGAGCAGTTCTTC	CSARQTSWRSYNEQFF
.	TRBJ1-4	few	TRBV6-6	TGTGCCAGCAGTCGCCGGGACGGAGAAAAACTGTTTTTT	CASSRRDGEKLFF
TRBD1	TRBJ2-7	.	TRBV9	TGTGCCAGCAGCGTGGGACAGCACTACGAGCAGTACTTC	CASSVGQHYEQYF
.	TRBJ2-7	many	TRBV7-2	TGTGCCAGCAGCTTAGCTACCGGAGTCTCCTACGAGCAGTACTTC	CASSLATGVSYEQYF
.	TRBJ1-5	few	TRBV9	TGTGCCAGCAGTCCTGGGGGGGAGGGTCAGCCCCAGCATTTT	CASSPGGEGQPQHF
.	TRBJ2-1	many	TRBV7-8	TGTGCCAGCAGCTTAGAGGCTAGCGACTACAATGAGCAGTTCTTC	CASSLEASDYNEQFF
TRBD2	TRBJ2-5	.	TRBV28	TGTGCCAGCAGTACGACAGCGGGACCGACCCAAGAGACCCAGTACTTC	CASSTTAGPTQETQYF
TRBD1	TRBJ2-7	.	TRBV9	TGTGCCAGCAGCGTGGCAGGGGGCAGGTACGAGCAGTACTTC	CASSVAGGRYEQYF
TRBD2	TRBJ2-3	.	TRBV6-5	TGTGCCAGCAGTTACTCTAGCGGGGGGTATACGCAGTATTTT	CASSYSSGGYTQYF
.	TRBJ2-5	many	TRBV27	TGTGCCAGCAGCCCTTCTCGGGCATTCGGGTTTCAAGAGACCCAGTACTTC	CASSPSRAFGFQETQYF
.	TRBJ2-1	many	TRBV10-3	TGTGCCATCCCCCCGGGAGCCAATGAGCAGTTCTTC	CAIPPGANEQFF
TRBD2	TRBJ2-3	many	TRBV20-1	TGCAGTGCTAGACCTAGCGGGAGCCCAGATACGCAGTATTTT	CSARPSGSPDTQYF
.	TRBJ2-2	many	TRBV7-2	TGTGCCAGCAGCTTAATAGGGACGAACACCGGGGAGCTGTTTTTT	CASSLIGTNTGELFF
TRBD1	TRBJ2-7	many	TRBV7-9	TGTGCCAGCAGCTTAGCGGGACAGGGGTATGAGCAGTACTTC	CASSLAGQGYEQYF
.	TRBJ2-3	.	TRBV2	TGTGCCACCAAGGCCTCCGAGTTGGGTACGCAGTATTTT	CATKASELGTQYF
.	TRBJ2-1	.	TRBV3-1	TGTGCCAGCAGCCATCGATCTCGGACGGAAGAGCAGTTCTTC	CASSHRSRTEEQFF
TRBD1	TRBJ2-7	few	TRBV20-1	TGCAGTGCTACGACAGGGGTCTACGAGCAGTACTTC	CSATTGVYEQYF
TRBD2	TRBJ2-7	.	TRBV7-9	TGTGCCAGCAGCTTAGTTCCTAGCGGGACGACCTACGAGCAGTACTTC	CASSLVPSGTTYEQYF
.	TRBJ2-7	few	TRBV30	TGTGCCTGGGACTCCACCTCAGGCTACGAGCAGTACTTC	CAWDSTSGYEQYF